The rows below give T cell receptor beta chains drawn from one sample of a study of T-cell memory formation after mild COVID-19. TCRdb itself ran the 5' RACE reads through MiXCR, one entry per CDR3 protein. This sample has 70,000 to 100,000 distinct CDR3 sequences, with about 13% found just once. What was sequenced was PBMCs or a T cell subset sorted from them (not recorded which). The source of these receptors is an adult woman who had mild COVID-19 (a few samples of this study predate the infection). Cell type and time point are not known. Each CDR3 is given with its conserved first and last residue.

V gene	J gene	CDR3 protein
TRBV12-3/TRBV12-4	TRBJ2-3	CASEGLAAPTDTQYF
TRBV7-9	TRBJ1-2	CASSLRGNYGYTF
TRBV5-6	TRBJ2-3	CASSLNLEGPLGDTQYF
TRBV20-1	TRBJ2-3	CSANTRGDTQYF
TRBV12-3/TRBV12-4	TRBJ2-2	CASRDRVPGELFF
TRBV13	TRBJ1-1	CASSVVSRAEAFF
TRBV24-1	TRBJ1-4	CATSDPGTVGEKLFF
TRBV27	TRBJ1-2	CASSSSTQGPWDGYTF
TRBV20-1	TRBJ1-2	CSAPDGSYGYTF
TRBV7-7	TRBJ2-1	CASSPEGVYNEQFF
TRBV2	TRBJ2-7	CASREGIREGSYEQYF
TRBV9	TRBJ2-5	CASSSNTGWETQYF
TRBV7-6	TRBJ2-7	CASSPTTSYEQYF
TRBV24-1	TRBJ2-2	CATSGRDYYTGELFF
TRBV5-6	TRBJ2-7	CASSRSGPREQYF
TRBV4-2	TRBJ2-7	CASSQEFAGTSYEQYF
TRBV5-1	TRBJ2-7	CASSPLERGEQYF
TRBV2	TRBJ1-2	CAGTGTSKNYGYTF
TRBV2	TRBJ2-7	CASSEVRGREQYF
TRBV27	TRBJ1-1	CASSPSVTEAFF
TRBV15	TRBJ2-7	CATSRELAHSYEQYF
TRBV5-6	TRBJ2-2	CDSSLGSTGELFF
TRBV2	TRBJ1-5	CASSEDQPQHF
TRBV5-1	TRBJ1-2	CASSLSTANYGYTF
TRBV20-1	TRBJ2-1	CSARVVGLAGLEQFF
TRBV6-5	TRBJ2-7	CASSGRGGQYF
TRBV24-1	TRBJ2-3	CATSDPETASTTDTQYF
TRBV20-1	TRBJ2-5	CSAPTSVYQETQYF
TRBV29-1	TRBJ1-4	CSVVGPAGNEKLFF
TRBV4-1	TRBJ2-5	CASSVPGRDRGWQETQYF
TRBV7-8	TRBJ2-4	CASSPVWDAIQYF
TRBV7-9	TRBJ2-5	CASSLIDTSGETQYF
TRBV7-2	TRBJ2-2	CASSLVGTSRAGELFF